The clone carrying this TCR beta chain was counted many times. Combining iRepertoire HTBI primers with Arm-PCR of CDR3 regions, the authors built TCR beta libraries. MiXCR, run by TCRdb on the multiplex PCR reads, gives a single entry per CDR3 protein. The repertoire holds about 360,000 distinct CDR3 sequences, with about 17% as singletons. The data belong to a study of regulatory T cells in long-lasting Graves disease. Time point reported: newly diagnosed GD, antithyroid drugs for less than 3 months. From PBMCs, RNA was extracted and then used to make the TCR library. The ends lost 6 bases at V and 0 bases at J; junction bases unmatched: 4. The CDR3 totals 15 residues. Germline loops: CDR1 SNHLY, CDR2 FYNNEI. The same data also went into a second study, on T cells in Graves' hyperthyroidism and ophthalmopathy. That paper adds: Participants, patients aged 18 to 65, had newly diagnosed hyperthyroidism with a duration under 2 months. Diagnoses rested on clinical symptoms, serum thyroxine and TRAb, thyroid ultrasound and orbital computed tomography.

Sequenced material: peripheral blood mononuclear cells (PBMCs), taken at new diagnosis, from a patient treated with antithyroid drugs. The source is a woman aged 18 to 35 with Graves disease. The rearrangement joins TRBV2 to TRBJ2-3, with TRBD1 matching over 9 bases. For the CDR3, the DNA is TGTGCCAGCAGGGACAGGGGACGGAGCACAGATACGCAGTATTTT. Its translation: CASRDRGRSTDTQYF.